The clone carrying this T cell receptor beta chain was detected only a few times. What it binds is unknown. The sample belongs to a study of T cell responses to AZD1222 COVID-19 vaccine. Study-level information: Doses given second, at about 4 or about 12 weeks, were pooled. Whole-study findings and limits: Most donors were white British, females outnumbered males, and clonal diversity was possibly underestimated. Repertoire sampling was restricted to post-peak T cell response timepoints.

V dropped 4 bases and J dropped 3; count of bases not matched to a gene: 7. The CDR3 contains 15 residues. Germline CDR1 reads SGHRS; CDR2 reads YFSETQ. Generated by immunoSEQ multiplex PCR, the TCRdb table keeps only in-frame clones and is missing some. In the table there are 200,000 or so clones, around 88% of which are singletons. This chain joins TRBV5-1 and TRBJ1-2; 9 positions agree with TRBD1. The sequenced sample was peripheral blood, obtained on day 0 of AZD1222 vaccination. This clonotype was obtained from an adult in good health. CDR3: CASSATGTGYYGYTF. The CDR3 DNA is TGCGCCAGCAGCGCCACCGGGACAGGGTACTATGGCTACACCTTC.